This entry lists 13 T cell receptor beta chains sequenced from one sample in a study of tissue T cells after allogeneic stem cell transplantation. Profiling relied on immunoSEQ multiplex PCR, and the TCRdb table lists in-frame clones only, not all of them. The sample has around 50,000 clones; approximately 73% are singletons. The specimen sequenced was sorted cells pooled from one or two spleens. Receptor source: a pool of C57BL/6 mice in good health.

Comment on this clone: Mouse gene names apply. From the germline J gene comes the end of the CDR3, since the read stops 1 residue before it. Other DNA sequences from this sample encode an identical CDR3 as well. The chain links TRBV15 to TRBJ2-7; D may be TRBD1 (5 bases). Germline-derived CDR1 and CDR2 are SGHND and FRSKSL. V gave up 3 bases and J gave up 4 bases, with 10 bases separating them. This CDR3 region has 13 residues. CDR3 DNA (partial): TGTGCCAGCAGTTTGGGCCAGGGATATGAACAGTAC. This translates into CASSLGQGYEQY. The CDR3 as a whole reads CASSLGQGYEQYF.

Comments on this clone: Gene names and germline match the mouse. The part of the CDR3 DNA that was read is TGTGGTGCTAAGACAGGGGGTGCTGAGCAGTTC. It specifies CGAKTGGAEQF. In full, the CDR3 reads CGAKTGGAEQFF. This rearrangement joins TRBV20 to TRBJ2-1, with TRBD1 matching 9 bases. The read finishes 1 residue shy of the CDR3 end, and the germline J gene is used to complete it. V lost 4 bases to trimming and J lost 6 bases; unmatched junction nucleotides: 1. CDR3 length equals 12 residues. Per germline, CDR1 GFQATS and CDR2 STVNSAI. Full variable domain (outside the CDR3, taken from reference TRBV20 and TRBJ2-1): GALVYQYPRRTICKSGTSMRMECQAVGFQATSVAWYRQSPQKTFELIALSTVNSAIKYEQNFTQEKFPISHPNLSFSSMTVLNAYLEDRGLYLCGAKTGGAEQFFGPGTRLTVL.

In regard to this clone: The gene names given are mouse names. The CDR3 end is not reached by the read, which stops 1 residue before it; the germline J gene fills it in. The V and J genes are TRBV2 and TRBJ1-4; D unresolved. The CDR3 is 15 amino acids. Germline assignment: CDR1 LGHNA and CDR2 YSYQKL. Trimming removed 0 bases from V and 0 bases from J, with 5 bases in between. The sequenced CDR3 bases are TGTGCCAGCAGCCAAGAAAGAGTTTCCAACGAAAGATTATTT. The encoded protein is CASSQERVSNERLF. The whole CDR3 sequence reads CASSQERVSNERLFF.

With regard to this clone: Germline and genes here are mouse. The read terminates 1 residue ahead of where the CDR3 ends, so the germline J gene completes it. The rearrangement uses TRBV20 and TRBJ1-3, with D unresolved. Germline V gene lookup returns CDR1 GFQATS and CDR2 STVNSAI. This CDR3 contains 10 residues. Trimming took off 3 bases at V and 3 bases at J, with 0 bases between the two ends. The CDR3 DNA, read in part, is TGTGGTGCTAGTGGAAATACGCTCTAT. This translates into CGASGNTLY. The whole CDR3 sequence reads CGASGNTLYF.

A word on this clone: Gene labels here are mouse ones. CDR3 bases read: TGCACCTGCAGTGCAGAACGTAATTCTGGAAATACGCTCTAT. Protein product: CTCSAERNSGNTLY. The full CDR3 reads CTCSAERNSGNTLYF. The gene calls are TRBV1 and TRBJ1-3; D is uncertain. The read finishes 1 residue shy of the CDR3 end, and the germline J gene is used to complete it. With 0 bases removed from V and 0 bases from J, the gap between germline ends came to 6 bases. This CDR3 is 15 amino acids long. Germline-derived CDR1 and CDR2 are NSQYPW and LRSPGD (reference sequence).

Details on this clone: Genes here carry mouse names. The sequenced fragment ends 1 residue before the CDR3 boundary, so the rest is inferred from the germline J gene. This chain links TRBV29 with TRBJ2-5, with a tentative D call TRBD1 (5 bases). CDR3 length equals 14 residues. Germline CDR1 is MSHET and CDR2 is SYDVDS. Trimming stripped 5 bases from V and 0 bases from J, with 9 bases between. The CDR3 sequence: CASSPDTNQDTQYF. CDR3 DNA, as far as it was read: TGTGCTAGCAGTCCGGACACTAACCAAGACACCCAGTAC.

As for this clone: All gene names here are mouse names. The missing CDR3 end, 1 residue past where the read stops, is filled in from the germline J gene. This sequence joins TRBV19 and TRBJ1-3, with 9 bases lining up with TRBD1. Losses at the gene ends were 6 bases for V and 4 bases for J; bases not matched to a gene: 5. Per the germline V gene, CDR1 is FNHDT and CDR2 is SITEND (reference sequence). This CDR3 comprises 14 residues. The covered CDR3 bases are TGTGCCAGCAACGGACAGGGGATGGGAAATACGCTCTAT. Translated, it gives CASNGQGMGNTLY. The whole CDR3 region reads CASNGQGMGNTLYF.

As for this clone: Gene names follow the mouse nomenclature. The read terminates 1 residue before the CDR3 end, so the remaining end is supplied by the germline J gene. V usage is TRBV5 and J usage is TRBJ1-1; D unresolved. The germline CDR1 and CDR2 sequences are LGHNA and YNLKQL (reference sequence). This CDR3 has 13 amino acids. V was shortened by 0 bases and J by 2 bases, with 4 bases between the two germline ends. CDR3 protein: CASSQEDNTEVFF. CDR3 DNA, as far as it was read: TGTGCCAGCAGCCAAGAGGACAACACAGAAGTCTTC.

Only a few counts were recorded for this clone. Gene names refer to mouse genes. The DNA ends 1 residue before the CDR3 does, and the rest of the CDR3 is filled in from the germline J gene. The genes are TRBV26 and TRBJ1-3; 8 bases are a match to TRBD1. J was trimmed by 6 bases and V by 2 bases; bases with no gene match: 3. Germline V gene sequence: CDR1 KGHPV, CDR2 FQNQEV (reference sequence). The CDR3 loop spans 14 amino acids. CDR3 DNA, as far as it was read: TGTGCCAGCAGTCTGCCAGGGGGCCCAAATACGCTCTAT. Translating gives CASSLPGGPNTLY. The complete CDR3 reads CASSLPGGPNTLYF.

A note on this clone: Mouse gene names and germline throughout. The sequenced CDR3 bases are TGTGCCAGCAGTGATGTGGGGCCTAGTGCAGAAACGCTGTAT. Protein: CASSDVGPSAETLY. The whole CDR3 sequence reads CASSDVGPSAETLYF. The V and J genes are TRBV13-1 and TRBJ2-3; D possibly uses TRBD1 or TRBD2 (5 bases each). The CDR3 end falls 1 residue outside the read, so it is completed with the germline J gene. The ends were cut back, 0 bases at V and 0 bases at J, with 8 bases in the middle. Germline loops: CDR1 NSHNY, CDR2 SYGAGN. This CDR3 is built from 15 residues.

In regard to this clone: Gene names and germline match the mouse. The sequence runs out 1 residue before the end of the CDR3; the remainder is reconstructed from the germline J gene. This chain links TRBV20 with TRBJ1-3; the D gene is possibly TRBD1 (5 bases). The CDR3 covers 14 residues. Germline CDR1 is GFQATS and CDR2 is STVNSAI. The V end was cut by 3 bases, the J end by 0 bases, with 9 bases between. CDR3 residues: CGASGTNSGNTLYF. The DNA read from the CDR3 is TGTGGTGCTAGTGGGACTAATTCTGGAAATACGCTCTAT.

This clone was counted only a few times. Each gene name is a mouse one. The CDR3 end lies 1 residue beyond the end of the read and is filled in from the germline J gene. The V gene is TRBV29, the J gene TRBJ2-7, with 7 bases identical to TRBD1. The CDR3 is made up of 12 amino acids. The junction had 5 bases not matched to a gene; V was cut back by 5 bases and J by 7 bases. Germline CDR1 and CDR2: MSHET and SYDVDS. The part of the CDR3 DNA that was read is TGTGCTAGCAGTCCCCAGGGGGAGGAACAGTAC. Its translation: CASSPQGEEQY. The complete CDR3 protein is CASSPQGEEQYF.

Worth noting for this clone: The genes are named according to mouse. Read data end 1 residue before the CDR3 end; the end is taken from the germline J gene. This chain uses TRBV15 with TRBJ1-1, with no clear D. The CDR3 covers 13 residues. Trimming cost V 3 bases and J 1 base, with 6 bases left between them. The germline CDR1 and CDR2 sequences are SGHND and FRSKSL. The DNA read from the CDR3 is TGTGCCAGCAGTTTGGGAATAAACACAGAAGTCTTC. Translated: CASSLGINTEVF. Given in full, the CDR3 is CASSLGINTEVFF.